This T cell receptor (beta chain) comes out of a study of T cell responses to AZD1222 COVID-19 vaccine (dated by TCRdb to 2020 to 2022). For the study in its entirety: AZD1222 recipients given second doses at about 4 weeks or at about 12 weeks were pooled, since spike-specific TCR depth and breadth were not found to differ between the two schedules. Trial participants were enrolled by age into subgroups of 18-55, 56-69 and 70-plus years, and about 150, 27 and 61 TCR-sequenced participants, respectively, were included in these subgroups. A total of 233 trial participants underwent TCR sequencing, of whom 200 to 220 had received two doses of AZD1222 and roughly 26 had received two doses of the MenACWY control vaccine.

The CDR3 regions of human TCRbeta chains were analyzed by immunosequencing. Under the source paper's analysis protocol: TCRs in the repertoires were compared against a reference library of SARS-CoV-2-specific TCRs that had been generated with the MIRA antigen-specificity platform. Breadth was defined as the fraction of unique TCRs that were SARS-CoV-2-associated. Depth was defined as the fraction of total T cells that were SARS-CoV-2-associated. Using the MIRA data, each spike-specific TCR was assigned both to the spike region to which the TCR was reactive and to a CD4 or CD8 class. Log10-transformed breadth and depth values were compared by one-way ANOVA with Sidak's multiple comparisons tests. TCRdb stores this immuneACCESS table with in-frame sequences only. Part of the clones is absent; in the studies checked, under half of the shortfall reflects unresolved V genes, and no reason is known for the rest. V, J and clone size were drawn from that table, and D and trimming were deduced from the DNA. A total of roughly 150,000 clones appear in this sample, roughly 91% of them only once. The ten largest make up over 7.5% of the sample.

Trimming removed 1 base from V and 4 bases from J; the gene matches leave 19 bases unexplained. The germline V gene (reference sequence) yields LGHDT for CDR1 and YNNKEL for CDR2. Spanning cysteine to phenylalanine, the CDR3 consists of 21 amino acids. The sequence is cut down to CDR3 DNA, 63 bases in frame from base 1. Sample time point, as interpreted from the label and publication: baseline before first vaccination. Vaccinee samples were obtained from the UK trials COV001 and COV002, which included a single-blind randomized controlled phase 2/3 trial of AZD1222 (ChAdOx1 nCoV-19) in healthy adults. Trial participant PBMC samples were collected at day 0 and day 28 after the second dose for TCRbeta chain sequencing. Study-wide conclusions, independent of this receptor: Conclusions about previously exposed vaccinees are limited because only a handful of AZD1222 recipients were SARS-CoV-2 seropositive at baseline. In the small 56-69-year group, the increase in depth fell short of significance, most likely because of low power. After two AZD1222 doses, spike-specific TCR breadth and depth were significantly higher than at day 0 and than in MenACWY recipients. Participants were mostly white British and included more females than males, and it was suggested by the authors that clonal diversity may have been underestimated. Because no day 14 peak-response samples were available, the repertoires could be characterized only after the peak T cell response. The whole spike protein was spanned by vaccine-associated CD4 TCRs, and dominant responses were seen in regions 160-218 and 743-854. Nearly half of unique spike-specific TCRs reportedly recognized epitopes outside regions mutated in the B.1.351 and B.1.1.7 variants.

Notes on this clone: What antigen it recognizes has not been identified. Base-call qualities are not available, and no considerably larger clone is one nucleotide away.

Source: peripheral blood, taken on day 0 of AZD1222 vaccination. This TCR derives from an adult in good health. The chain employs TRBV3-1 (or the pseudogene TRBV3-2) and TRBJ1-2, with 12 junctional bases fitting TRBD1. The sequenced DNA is TGTGCCAGCAGCCAAGGCCAAGAAGACCGGGACAGGGGGCGCTTTGGCTATGGCTACACCTTC. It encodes CASSQGQEDRDRGRFGYGYTF.